Below, 10 T cell receptor beta chains from the same sample are listed, as sequenced in a study of a mutant IDH1 vaccine in newly diagnosed glioma. Data came from immunoSEQ multiplex PCR; TCRdb stores just in-frame clones and leaves some out. The table lists about 48,000 clones, about three quarters of them singletons. These receptors are not linked to any known antigen. The time point here: week 35, safety follow-up. Doses of 300 ug of mutant IDH1 20-mer peptide were given with topical imiquimod. The source was PBMCs, collected from a glioma patient whose treatment included an IDH1 peptide vaccine. The receptor set was obtained from a man between 40 and 49 years old with glioma.

This chain links TRBV4-1 with TRBJ2-1, with 12 bases matching TRBD2. This CDR3 has 18 residues. The trim removed 1 base at V and 6 bases at J, leaving 10 bases unmatched. The germline V gene has CDR1 MGHRA and CDR2 YSYEKL. DNA of the CDR3: TGCGCCAGCAGCCAAGGACGACTAGCGGGAGACTCTAGCAATGAGCAGTTCTTC. This sequence encodes CASSQGRLAGDSSNEQFF.

The chain joins TRBV25-1 to TRBJ2-2, with D perhaps TRBD1 or TRBD2 (5 bases each). The germline V and J ends were trimmed by 1 base and 4 bases, with 7 bases remaining between them. Germline assignment: CDR1 MGHDK and CDR2 SYGVNS. The CDR3 covers 14 residues. The CDR3 here is CASSEFGGTGELFF. In nucleotides, the CDR3 is TGTGCCAGCAGTGAATTTGGGGGCACCGGGGAGCTGTTTTTT. Together with reference TRBV25-1 and TRBJ2-2, the CDR3 gives the full variable domain: EADIYQTPRYLVIGTGKKITLECSQTMGHDKMYWYQQDPGMELHLIHYSYGVNSTEKGDLSSESTVSRIRTEHFPLTLESARPSHTSQYLCASSEFGGTGELFFGEGSRLTVL.

In its sample, this clone was seen once. The V call is TRBV7-9, the J call TRBJ1-6; 8 bases fit TRBD1. Germline CDR1 SEHNR, CDR2 FQNEAQ (reference sequence). V was pared by 4 bases and J by 8 bases, with 1 base of the junction left unmatched. The CDR3 extends over 13 amino acids. The CDR3 sequence: CASSSTGDSPLHF. CDR3 bases: TGTGCCAGCAGCTCGACAGGGGATTCACCCCTCCACTTT.

This rearrangement joins TRBV18 to TRBJ2-7, with a possible D match to TRBD1 (5 bases). V was cut by 2 bases and J by 4 bases, with 6 bases left in between. The CDR3 loop spans 12 amino acids. Germline lookup yields CDR1 KGHSH and CDR2 LQKENI. The CDR3, as DNA: TGTGCCAGCTCACCAGACAGATACGAGCAGTACGTC. Its protein product is CASSPDRYEQYV.

This chain links TRBV21-1 with TRBJ2-7. TRBV21-1 is shown as a pseudogene. The CDR3 length is 14 residues. The DNA for the CDR3 is TGTGCCAGCAGCCCCCCCGGACCGGATCGCGAGCAGTACGTC. Translating it yields CASSPPGPDREQYV.

The gene calls are TRBV30 and TRBJ1-2; D is possibly TRBD1 (6 bases). This CDR3 is 12 amino acids long. The germline V gene encodes CDR1 GTSNPN and CDR2 SVGIG (reference sequence). V was cut by 5 bases and J by 4 bases, with 11 bases left in between. CDR3 amino acids: CAWVTGSYGYTF. Written as DNA, the CDR3 is TGTGCCTGGGTTACAGGGAGCTATGGCTACACCTTC.

The rearrangement joins TRBV19 to TRBJ1-4; 7 bases map to TRBD1. CDR3 length: 14 residues. Germline CDR1 LNHDA, CDR2 SQIVND (reference sequence). With V trimmed by 5 bases and J by 7 bases, 7 bases remained unmatched. CDR3 bases: TGTGCCAGTAGTGATCAGGGGGACGGTGAAAAACTGTTTTTT. Translating it yields CASSDQGDGEKLFF. Supplemented by reference TRBV19 and TRBJ1-4, the full variable domain reads DGGITQSPKYLFRKEGQNVTLSCEQNLNHDAMYWYRQDPGQGLRLIYYSQIVNDFQKGDIAEGYSVSREKKESFPLTVTSAQKNPTAFYLCASSDQGDGEKLFFGSGTQLSVL.

The chain has TRBV9 and TRBJ2-2; D gene unclear. This CDR3 comprises 16 residues. Germline V gene data show CDR1 as SGDLS and CDR2 as YYNGEE. Trimming shortened V by 2 bases and J by 0 bases, and 11 bases separated the two germline ends. The CDR3 DNA follows: TGTGCCAGCAGCGTGTTCGACTCCGCGAACACCGGGGAGCTGTTTTTT. Protein sequence: CASSVFDSANTGELFF.

The V and J genes are TRBV15 and TRBJ2-5; TRBD1 is a possible D gene (5 bases). The CDR3 consists of 13 residues. CDR1 and CDR2 (germline): LNHNV, YYDKDF (reference sequence). V dropped 6 bases and J dropped 5 bases, with 13 bases sitting between them. The DNA for the CDR3 is TGTGCCACCAGATGGCAGGGATCGGAGACCCAGTACTTC. Amino acids: CATRWQGSETQYF.

In its sample, this clone was seen a few times. V usage is TRBV7-8 and J usage is TRBJ2-2; D unclear. V was pared by 1 base and J by 2 bases, with 11 bases between. The CDR3 spans 16 residues. The germline CDR1 and CDR2 sequences are SGHVS and FQNEAQ. Here the CDR3 reads CASSLGGGSNTGELFF. The CDR3, as DNA: TGTGCCAGCAGCTTAGGTGGTGGGTCCAACACCGGGGAGCTGTTTTTT.